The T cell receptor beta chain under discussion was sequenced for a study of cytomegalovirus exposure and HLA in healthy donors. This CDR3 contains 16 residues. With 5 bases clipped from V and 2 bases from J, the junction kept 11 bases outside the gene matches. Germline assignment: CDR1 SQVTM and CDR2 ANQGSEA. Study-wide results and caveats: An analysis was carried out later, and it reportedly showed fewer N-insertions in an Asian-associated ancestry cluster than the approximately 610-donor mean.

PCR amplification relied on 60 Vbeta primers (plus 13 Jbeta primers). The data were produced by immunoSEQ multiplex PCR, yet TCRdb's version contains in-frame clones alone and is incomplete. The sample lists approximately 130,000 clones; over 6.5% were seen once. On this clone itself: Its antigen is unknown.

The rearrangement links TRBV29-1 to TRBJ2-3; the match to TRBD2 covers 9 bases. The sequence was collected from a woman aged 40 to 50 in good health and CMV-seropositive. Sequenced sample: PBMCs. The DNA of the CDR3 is TGCAGCGTTACTCTTAGCGGGGGACCATTCACAGATACGCAGTATTTT. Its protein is CSVTLSGGPFTDTQYF.